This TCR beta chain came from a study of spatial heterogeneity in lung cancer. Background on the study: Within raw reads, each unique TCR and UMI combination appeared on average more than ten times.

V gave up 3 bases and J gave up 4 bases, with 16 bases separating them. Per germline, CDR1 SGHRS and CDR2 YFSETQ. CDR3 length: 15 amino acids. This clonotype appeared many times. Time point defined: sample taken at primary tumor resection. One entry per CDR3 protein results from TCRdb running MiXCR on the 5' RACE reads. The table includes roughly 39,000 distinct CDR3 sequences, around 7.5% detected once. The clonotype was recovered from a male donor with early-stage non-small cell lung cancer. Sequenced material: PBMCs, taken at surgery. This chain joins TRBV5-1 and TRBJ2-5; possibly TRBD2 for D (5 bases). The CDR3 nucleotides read TGCGCCAGCAGCTCGGGAATCGAGGCCAGAGAGACCCAGTACTTC. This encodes CASSSGIEARETQYF.